These 19 T cell receptor beta chains share one sample of origin, sequenced in a study of blood T cell repertoires in COVID-19. TCRdb keeps only in-frame clones here, not all; method: immunoSEQ multiplex PCR. The data show 95,000 to 150,000 clones, with roughly 89% seen just once and approximately 4.2% held by the top ten. The source material was peripheral blood. All receptors come from a man in his forties with acute or convalescent COVID-19.

The CDR3, as DNA: TGTGCCATCGGACAGGGGGGGAATGAGCAGTTCTTC. Encoded protein: CAIGQGGNEQFF. The genes are TRBV10-3 and TRBJ2-1, with 10 bases lining up with TRBD1. Germline CDR1 is ENHRY and CDR2 is SYGVKD. CDR3 length: 12 residues. J was trimmed by 7 bases and V by 8 bases; bases with no gene match: 2.

The chain recombines TRBV5-6 with TRBJ2-7; 9 bases are a match to TRBD2. CDR1 and CDR2 from the germline V gene are SGHDT and YYEEEE. Unmatched junction bases numbered 4, after V lost 2 bases and J lost 4 bases. The CDR3 sequence is 14 residues long. Written as DNA, the CDR3 is TGTGCCAGCAGCTTTAGCGGGGGAGGGTACGAGCAGTACTTC. It specifies CASSFSGGGYEQYF.

This clone came up a few times. The chain uses TRBV27 and TRBJ2-7; D is perhaps TRBD2 (6 bases). This CDR3 spans 17 amino acids. In germline, CDR1 is MNHEY, CDR2 SMNVEV (reference sequence). V gave up 7 bases and J gave up 0 bases, with 22 bases separating them. The chain's CDR3 is CASTKGGPGGLSYEQYF. The CDR3, as DNA: TGTGCCAGCACCAAGGGAGGACCCGGCGGGCTCTCCTACGAGCAGTACTTC.

The chain couples TRBV30 to TRBJ1-2, with TRBD1 identical over 7 bases. Trimming removed 4 bases from V and 8 bases from J; junction bases left unmatched: 7. The V gene's germline CDR1 is GTSNPN and CDR2 SVGIG (reference sequence). This CDR3 region has 12 residues. CDR3 in amino acids: CAWNTRGNGYTF. CDR3 bases: TGTGCCTGGAACACCAGGGGGAACGGCTACACCTTC.

This rearrangement joins TRBV11-2 to TRBJ1-2; D not resolved. Germline V gene sequence: CDR1 SGHAT, CDR2 FQNNGV. The CDR3 has 14 residues. The germline V and J ends were trimmed by 0 bases and 2 bases, with 7 bases remaining between them. The CDR3 sequence is CASSLDPENYGYTF. For the CDR3, the DNA is TGTGCCAGCAGCTTAGATCCTGAGAACTATGGCTACACCTTC.

The chain joins TRBV11-3 to TRBJ2-5; D possibly corresponds to TRBD1 (7 bases). Looked up from germline, CDR1 is SGHNT and CDR2 is YENEEA. Trimming removed 5 bases from V and 2 bases from J, with 15 bases in between. This CDR3 is 15 amino acids long. The CDR3 coding sequence is TGTGCCAGCAGCCCCACCCCAGGGGGGCAAGAGACCCAGTACTTC. It encodes CASSPTPGGQETQYF.

This clone was observed a handful of times. The chain uses TRBV9 and TRBJ1-1, with a possible D match to TRBD1 (6 bases). Germline V gene sequence: CDR1 SGDLS, CDR2 YYNGEE. This CDR3 has 15 residues. Trimming left V 3 bases short and J 2 bases short, with 14 bases between. This chain's CDR3 is CASSAKQGSNTEAFF. CDR3 DNA: TGTGCCAGCAGCGCTAAACAGGGATCTAACACTGAAGCTTTCTTT.

This chain uses TRBV7-2 with TRBJ2-5, with TRBD2 identical over 10 bases. Germline V lookup: CDR1 SGHTA, CDR2 FQGNSA. The CDR3 length is 16 residues. After removal of 1 base from V and 6 bases from J, the junction contained 8 bases not matched to a gene. As DNA, the CDR3 is TGTGCCAGCAGCTTAGTGTCTAGCGGGGGCCGGAAGACCCAGTACTTC. This encodes CASSLVSSGGRKTQYF.

The rearrangement joins TRBV20-1 to TRBJ1-4; D uncertain. V was pared by 3 bases and J by 6 bases, with 11 bases between. The CDR3 is 13 amino acids. CDR1 and CDR2 from the germline V gene are DFQATT and SNEGSKA (reference sequence). The CDR3 nucleotides are TGCAGTGCTAGTACCAATCAGGATGAAAAACTGTTTTTT. This sequence encodes CSASTNQDEKLFF.

This rearrangement joins TRBV29-1 to TRBJ1-3; TRBD1 matches 7 bases. Germline loops: CDR1 SQVTM, CDR2 ANQGSEA. Losses at the gene ends were 4 bases for V and 4 bases for J; bases not matched to a gene: 4. The CDR3 extends over 13 amino acids. CDR3 nucleotides: TGCAGCGTTGCTCCAGGGGGAGGAAACACCATATATTTT. Translation: CSVAPGGGNTIYF. The complete variable domain, with remaining parts taken from reference TRBV29-1 and TRBJ1-3, reads SAVISQKPSRDICQRGTSLTIQCQVDSQVTMMFWYRQQPGQSLTLIATANQGSEATYESGFVIDKFPISRPNLTFSTLTVSNMSPEDSSIYLCSVAPGGGNTIYFGEGSWLTVV.

The genes are TRBV27 and TRBJ1-1; TRBD1 aligns across 7 bases. V dropped 5 bases and J dropped 5; count of bases not matched to a gene: 8. The CDR3 length is 14 residues. Per germline, CDR1 MNHEY and CDR2 SMNVEV (reference sequence). The CDR3 nucleotides read TGTGCCAGCAGTCCCTGGACAGGAATGACTGAAGCTTTCTTT. Translating gives CASSPWTGMTEAFF.

A single count supports this clone. The gene calls are TRBV6-2 or TRBV6-3 and TRBJ2-1, with 9 bases that match TRBD2. Germline CDR1 reads MNHEY; CDR2 reads SVGEGT. Germline trimming cut 6 bases from V and 3 bases from J; bases unmatched to any gene: 12. The CDR3 loop spans 17 amino acids. This chain's CDR3 is CASSDQLVAGDYNEQFF. CDR3 in DNA: TGTGCCAGCAGCGACCAACTGGTAGCGGGAGACTACAATGAGCAGTTCTTC.

V and J are TRBV20-1 and TRBJ1-2, with 12 bases identical to TRBD1. The CDR3 loop spans 16 amino acids. The germline gives CDR1 DFQATT, CDR2 SNEGSKA (reference sequence). Unmatched junction bases numbered 9, after V lost 3 bases and J lost 4 bases. The DNA for the CDR3 is TGCAGTGCTAGTGACGGGGGACAGGGGGCGAGCTATGGCTACACCTTC. Protein: CSASDGGQGASYGYTF.

A single count supports this clone. The rearrangement uses TRBV2 and TRBJ2-7; tentative D call: TRBD1 (6 bases). Per germline, CDR1 SNHLY and CDR2 FYNNEI. Between the trimmed V and J ends, which lost 0 bases and 7 bases, there was a span of 10 bases. This CDR3 is built from 13 residues. The CDR3 reads CASSEARQVEQYF. The CDR3 DNA reads as TGTGCCAGCAGTGAAGCTAGACAGGTTGAGCAGTACTTC. The entire variable domain, with the rest obtained from reference TRBV2 and TRBJ2-7, is as follows: EPEVTQTPSHQVTQMGQEVILRCVPISNHLYFYWYRQILGQKVEFLVSFYNNEISEKSEIFDDQFSVERPDGSNFTLKIRSTKLEDSAMYFCASSEARQVEQYFGPGTRLTVT.

The chain couples TRBV5-1 to TRBJ1-2, with D maybe TRBD1 (6 bases). Germline CDR1 SGHRS, CDR2 YFSETQ. Trimming left V 4 bases short and J 4 bases short, with 17 bases between. There are 15 residues in the CDR3. The CDR3 DNA reads TGCGCCAGCAGCCCCAACACAGGGCTCGGCTATGGCTACACCTTC. Translation gives CASSPNTGLGYGYTF.

This rearrangement joins TRBV2 to TRBJ2-7, with 7 nucleotides matching TRBD2. Unmatched junction bases numbered 7, after V lost 1 base and J lost 1 base. Germline V gene lookup returns CDR1 SNHLY and CDR2 FYNNEI. CDR3 length: 16 residues. Here the CDR3 DNA reads TGTGCCAGCAGTGAAGGGGAACTAGCGCCGTCCTACGAGCAGTACTTC. This gives the protein CASSEGELAPSYEQYF.

The chain combines TRBV7-2 with TRBJ1-5; 7 nucleotides agree with TRBD1. The CDR3 is made up of 15 amino acids. Germline CDR1 and CDR2: SGHTA and FQGNSA. V was pared by 0 bases and J by 5 bases, with 4 bases of the junction left unmatched. In nucleotides, the CDR3 is TGTGCCAGCAGCTTAGCGGCGGGGACAGATCAGCCCCAGCATTTT. Residues: CASSLAAGTDQPQHF.

The chain employs TRBV5-5 and TRBJ1-5, with 8 positions matching TRBD1. Germline CDR1 reads SGHKS; CDR2 reads YYEKEE (reference sequence). This CDR3 spans 16 amino acids. The V segment lost 4 bases and the J segment 1 base; nucleotides outside the gene matches: 7. The CDR3 reads CASSAGTGRSNQPQHF. DNA for the CDR3: TGTGCCAGCAGCGCCGGGACAGGCAGGAGCAATCAGCCCCAGCATTTT.

This rearrangement joins TRBV7-2 to TRBJ2-5; no clear D. Germline V CDR1 and CDR2: SGHTA, FQGNSA. This CDR3 has 13 residues. Deletions cut 4 bases from V and 2 bases from J, with 8 bases between. The DNA of the CDR3 is TGTGCCAGCAGCTCACCACTACAAGAGACCCAGTACTTC. Translating it yields CASSSPLQETQYF.